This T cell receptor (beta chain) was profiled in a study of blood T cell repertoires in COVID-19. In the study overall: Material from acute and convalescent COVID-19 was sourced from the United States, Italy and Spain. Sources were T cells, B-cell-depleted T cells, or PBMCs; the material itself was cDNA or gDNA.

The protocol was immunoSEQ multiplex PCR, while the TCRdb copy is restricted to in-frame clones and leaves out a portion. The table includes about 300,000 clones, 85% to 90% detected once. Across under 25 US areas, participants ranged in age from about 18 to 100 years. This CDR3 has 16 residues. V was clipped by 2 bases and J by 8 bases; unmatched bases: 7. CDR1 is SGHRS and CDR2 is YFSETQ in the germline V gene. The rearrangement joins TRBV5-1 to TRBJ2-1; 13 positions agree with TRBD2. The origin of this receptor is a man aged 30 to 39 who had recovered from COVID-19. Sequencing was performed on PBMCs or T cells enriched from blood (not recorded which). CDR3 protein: CASSFTSGGAGYEQFF. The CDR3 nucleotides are TGCGCCAGCAGCTTCACTAGCGGGGGGGCCGGCTATGAGCAGTTCTTC.